Following are 5 T cell receptor beta chains from one sample sequenced in a study of human T cells and chemical hapten exposure. Time point given: healthy volunteer bleed at 2 weeks. Sequencing started from total RNA isolated from unfractionated whole blood. TCRdb ran MiXCR on the RACE reads and lists one entry per CDR3 protein. The profile shows some 120,000 distinct CDR3 sequences, 9% to 10% of them singletons. The specimen was whole blood. Every receptor here comes from a male donor in good health. Some clones in this sample may be carry-over from other donors' samples.

The chain carries TRBV12-5 and TRBJ1-2; D is uncertain. V shed 5 bases and J shed 6 bases, with 13 bases lying between them. The CDR3 consists of 13 residues. From germline, CDR1 is LGHNT and CDR2 FRNRAP. CDR3 bases: TGTGCTAGTGGTCTTCGGGGAGTCGATGGCTACACCTTC. Translated: CASGLRGVDGYTF.

V usage is TRBV12-5 and J usage is TRBJ2-5, with D possibly being TRBD1 (5 bases). The CDR3 has 16 amino acids. The V and J ends lost 0 bases and 4 bases respectively, with 15 bases between them. Germline assignment: CDR1 LGHNT and CDR2 FRNRAP. The CDR3 reads CASGLVIGPQGETQYF. In DNA, the CDR3 is TGTGCTAGTGGTTTGGTAATCGGACCTCAGGGAGAGACCCAGTACTTC.

Details on this clonotype: A much bigger clone sits one base away, suggesting this may be a read error. The chain links TRBV3-1 to TRBJ1-2, with D uncertain. Germline V gene data show CDR1 as LGHDT and CDR2 as YNNKEL (reference sequence). This CDR3 is built from 12 residues. The CDR3 loop reads CVSSTRESGYTF. The CDR3 nucleotides are TGTGTCAGCAGCACCCGGGAAAGTGGCTACACCTTC. The full variable domain, in which reference TRBV3-1 and TRBJ1-2 provide the parts outside the CDR3, is DTAVSQTPKYLVTQMGNDKSIKCEQNLGHDTMYWYKQDSKKFLKIMFSYNNKELIINETVPNRFSPKSPDKAHLNLHINSLELGDSAVYFCVSSTRESGYTFGSGTRLTVV.

There are many counts of this clonotype. The CDR3 sequence: CASSSRTSGEQYF. In DNA form, the CDR3 reads TGTGCCAGCAGCTCCCGGACTAGCGGTGAGCAGTACTTC. This chain connects TRBV7-2 to TRBJ2-7; 10 bases agree with TRBD2. With 4 bases clipped from V and 7 bases from J, the junction kept 4 bases outside the gene matches. Germline V lookup: CDR1 SGHTA, CDR2 FQGNSA. The CDR3 is 13 residues long. Full variable domain (missing parts from reference TRBV7-2 and TRBJ2-7): GAGVSQSPSNKVTEKGKDVELRCDPISGHTALYWYRQSLGQGLEFLIYFQGNSAPDKSGLPSDRFSAERTGGSVSTLTIQRTQQEDSAVYLCASSSRTSGEQYFGPGTRLTVT.

A few counts support this clonotype. The chain recombines TRBV12-3 or TRBV12-4 with TRBJ2-5; 7 bases are shared with TRBD2. The CDR3 extends over 14 amino acids. V lost 3 bases and J lost 2; bases outside the gene matches: 3. CDR3 in amino acids: CASSFQRGQETQYF. Here the CDR3 DNA reads TGTGCCAGCAGTTTCCAGCGGGGACAAGAGACCCAGTACTTC.